The T cell receptor (beta chain) described here comes from a study of blood T cell repertoires in COVID-19. Participant age was about 18 to 89 years, and participants resided in 25 or so US areas. Assignments of participants to cohorts depended upon their own reported clinical history. The protocol was immunoSEQ multiplex PCR, while the TCRdb copy is restricted to in-frame clones and leaves out a portion. Of hundreds of thousands of clones detected, about four fifths appear once; the ten largest clones hold approximately 4.8%. The CDR3 consists of 13 residues. V lost 4 bases, J lost 0 bases, and 5 bases lay in between. Germline V CDR1 and CDR2: SGHAT, FQNNGV.

The TCR was taken from a woman aged 50 to 60 who had been exposed to COVID-19. Sequenced sample: PBMCs or T cells enriched from blood (not recorded which). The chain employs TRBV11-2 and TRBJ2-3; D not certain. This CDR3 is CASSWPSTDTQYF. DNA of the CDR3: TGTGCCAGCAGCTGGCCTAGCACAGATACGCAGTATTTT.